This T cell receptor beta chain was captured in a study of PD-1 blockade in classical Hodgkin lymphoma. Study conclusions and caveats: Patients newly diagnosed and complete responders had comparable baseline diversity. CD4+ TCR diversity, unlike CD8+, climbed significantly by C4D1.

This CDR3 region has 18 residues. Per germline, CDR1 SGHAT and CDR2 FQDESV (reference sequence). V gave up 0 bases and J gave up 6 bases, with 23 bases separating them. TCRdb's table, derived via immunoSEQ multiplex PCR, lists solely in-frame clones and lacks some. The repertoire has roughly 97,000 clones, 75% to 90% of them found once; the top ten carry 10% to 15%. In regard to this clone: Its specificity is not known.

Every patient relapsed after autologous stem cell transplantation, and brentuximab vedotin exposure varied. The sequencing here drew on peripheral blood mononuclear cells (PBMCs), taken at baseline. This clonotype was sampled from a human donor with classical Hodgkin lymphoma. This chain joins TRBV11-1 and TRBJ1-2, with D unresolved. The CDR3, as DNA: TGTGCCAGCAGCTTAGCGTCTCGGGCTGGGGTCGGGAGCGATGGCTACACCTTC. Translation: CASSLASRAGVGSDGYTF.